One sample yielded the 27 T cell receptor beta chains listed below, sequenced in a study of CD8 T cells in Susac syndrome. Random hexamers were used to reverse transcribe an amount of about 0.45 to 1 ug RNA. TCRdb re-called the immunoSEQ multiplex PCR reads with MiXCR, one entry per CDR3 protein. Of under 550,000 distinct CDR3 sequences in the sample, more than 80% were seen once. The sample was CD8+ T cells from PBMCs. These receptors came from a human donor with multiple sclerosis.

The rearrangement links TRBV7-2 to TRBJ1-2; D is uncertain. Looked up from germline, CDR1 is SGHTA and CDR2 is FQGNSA. V was pared by 1 base and J by 4 bases, with 16 bases between. The CDR3 sequence is 16 residues long. The CDR3 spells CASSLDPGALLYGYTF. The CDR3 DNA sequence: TGTGCCAGCAGCTTAGATCCGGGCGCATTACTCTATGGCTACACCTTC.

The chain recombines TRBV7-6 with TRBJ2-5; a possible D gene is TRBD2 (6 bases). Germline V CDR1 and CDR2: SGHVS, FNYEAQ. The CDR3 extends over 15 amino acids. With 1 base removed from V and 2 bases from J, the gap between germline ends came to 11 bases. The CDR3 is CASSLEAGLQETQYF. The CDR3 DNA sequence: TGTGCCAGCAGCTTAGAAGCGGGCCTTCAAGAGACCCAGTACTTC.

The chain carries TRBV7-9 and TRBJ2-3, with D possibly being TRBD2 (5 bases). Deletions cut 5 bases from V and 0 bases from J, with 12 bases between. This CDR3 has 15 amino acids. Per germline, CDR1 SEHNR and CDR2 FQNEAQ (reference sequence). The CDR3 region is CASSHTGNSTDTQYF. Written as DNA, the CDR3 is TGTGCCAGCAGCCACACGGGGAATAGCACAGATACGCAGTATTTT.

This sequence joins TRBV28 and TRBJ2-2; D is possibly TRBD2 (5 bases). V lost 4 bases and J lost 6, with 15 bases in between. Germline loops: CDR1 MDHEN, CDR2 SYDVKM. This CDR3 region has 15 residues. The CDR3 loop is CASSSLFGGSGELFF. The DNA for the CDR3 is TGTGCCAGCAGTTCCCTCTTTGGAGGCTCCGGGGAGCTGTTTTTT.

V is TRBV30 and J is TRBJ2-1; D is possibly TRBD1 (6 bases). V was shortened by 2 bases and J by 1 base, with 15 bases between the two germline ends. Germline V lookup: CDR1 GTSNPN, CDR2 SVGIG (reference sequence). The CDR3 is 16 amino acids. CDR3 nucleotides: TGTGCCTGGAGTTACGGACAGAGGGGTTCCTACAATGAGCAGTTCTTC. The encoded protein is CAWSYGQRGSYNEQFF.

CDR3 region: CASPGGHRDLNTEAFF. Written as DNA, the CDR3 is TGCGCCAGCCCCGGGGGCCACAGGGACCTGAACACTGAAGCTTTCTTT. The chain has TRBV10-2 and TRBJ1-1, with D possibly matching TRBD1 (6 bases). The V gene lost 8 bases and the J gene lost 0 bases, with 19 bases spanning the gap. The germline V gene encodes CDR1 WSHSY and CDR2 SAAADI. This CDR3 is built from 16 residues.

This chain uses TRBV19 with TRBJ2-7, with 7 bases fitting TRBD1. The germline gives CDR1 LNHDA, CDR2 SQIVND (reference sequence). The V and J ends lost 5 bases and 5 bases, in that order; junction bases with no gene match: 9. The CDR3 consists of 14 residues. The CDR3 coding sequence is TGTGCCAGTAGTGCGCGACAGGGTGTGAACGAGCAGTACTTC. Translation gives CASSARQGVNEQYF.

The chain joins TRBV27 to TRBJ2-7; D possibly matches TRBD1 or TRBD2 (5 bases each). Germline V lookup: CDR1 MNHEY, CDR2 SMNVEV (reference sequence). The CDR3 is 15 amino acids. V lost 5 bases and J lost 5, with 19 bases in between. CDR3 residues: CASSRDGEDTNEQYF. For the CDR3, the DNA is TGTGCCAGCAGTCGGGACGGCGAGGATACTAACGAGCAGTACTTC.

V gene TRBV6-1 combines with J gene TRBJ2-7; the match to TRBD2 covers 13 bases. This CDR3 has 17 amino acids. Germline V gene sequence: CDR1 MNHNS, CDR2 SASEGT. V was pared by 3 bases and J by 3 bases, with 8 bases of the junction left unmatched. CDR3 nucleotides: TGTGCCAGCAGTGAGCTACCGGGACTAGCGGGAATCTACGAGCAGTACTTC. Translation gives CASSELPGLAGIYEQYF.

The chain has TRBV4-1 and TRBJ2-7, with 11 bases aligning to TRBD2. After removal of 4 bases from V and 5 bases from J, the junction contained 10 bases not matched to a gene. The CDR3 covers 16 residues. CDR1 is MGHRA and CDR2 is YSYEKL in the germline V gene. In nucleotides, the CDR3 is TGCGCCAGCAGCCCCCTGAGCCTAGCGGGAGGTGACGAGCAGTACTTC. This codes for CASSPLSLAGGDEQYF.

CDR3 DNA sequence: TGCGCCAGCAGCCAAACAGGGCTGGGGGGGGCCGAGCAGTACTTC. This codes for CASSQTGLGGAEQYF. The chain combines TRBV4-1 with TRBJ2-7; D might be TRBD2 (7 bases). Germline V gene sequence: CDR1 MGHRA, CDR2 YSYEKL. Trimming shortened V by 2 bases and J by 6 bases, and 17 bases separated the two germline ends. CDR3 length: 15 amino acids.

V and J are TRBV30 and TRBJ2-1; D unresolved. Trimming cost V 5 bases and J 8 bases, with 25 bases left between them. Germline values: CDR1 GTSNPN, CDR2 SVGIG (reference sequence). This CDR3 has 16 residues. In DNA form, the CDR3 reads TGTGCCTGGGTCACCCGGTTTCGAGGCACAATCGATGAGCAGTTCTTC. This translates into CAWVTRFRGTIDEQFF. Together with reference TRBV30 and TRBJ2-1, the CDR3 gives the full variable domain: SQTIHQWPATLVQPVGSPLSLECTVEGTSNPNLYWYRQAAGRGLQLLFYSVGIGQISSEVPQNLSASRPQDRQFILSSKKLLLSDSGFYLCAWVTRFRGTIDEQFFGPGTRLTVL.

The rearrangement uses TRBV20-1 and TRBJ2-4, with D unclear. The CDR3 spans 14 residues. Germline CDR1 is DFQATT and CDR2 is SNEGSKA (reference sequence). V lost 3 bases to trimming and J lost 1 base, with 10 bases between them. The CDR3 reads CSARIVEAKNIQYF. The CDR3 nucleotides read TGCAGTGCTAGGATCGTAGAGGCCAAAAACATTCAGTACTTC.

This clonotype has a handful of counts. This sequence joins TRBV2 and TRBJ2-3, with 9 bases lining up with TRBD2. Trimming at V came to 5 bases and at J to 0 bases, leaving 3 bases not matched to a gene. The CDR3 length is 15 residues. Germline assignment: CDR1 SNHLY and CDR2 FYNNEI. The CDR3 spells CASSHTSGSTDTQYF. CDR3 bases: TGTGCCAGCAGTCATACTAGCGGGAGCACAGATACGCAGTATTTT.

The genes are TRBV15 and TRBJ1-1, with D unclear. This CDR3 spans 12 amino acids. V dropped 11 bases and J dropped 4 bases, with 14 bases sitting between them. Germline-derived CDR1 and CDR2 are LNHNV and YYDKDF (reference sequence). The CDR3 loop is CASGLSRTEAFF. As DNA, the CDR3 is TGTGCCTCAGGACTGTCCCGCACTGAAGCTTTCTTT.

J is TRBJ2-7 and V is TRBV30, with D possibly TRBD1 on 5 matching bases. The CDR3 is made up of 12 amino acids. V dropped 2 bases and J dropped 2 bases, with 7 bases sitting between them. CDR1 and CDR2 (germline): GTSNPN, SVGIG (reference sequence). CDR3 region: CAWSRQTYEQYF. In DNA, the CDR3 is TGTGCCTGGAGTCGACAGACCTACGAGCAGTACTTC.

The chain joins TRBV7-4 to TRBJ2-5; either TRBD1 or TRBD2 may supply D (5 bases each). CDR3 size: 14 residues. The V end lost 2 bases, the J end lost 3 bases, and 10 bases lay between the germline ends. Germline CDR1 SGHVT, CDR2 SQSDAQ. The DNA for the CDR3 is TGTGCCAGCAGCTTACGGGACCCCGAAGAGACCCAGTACTTC. Its protein is CASSLRDPEETQYF.

This sequence joins TRBV6-5 and TRBJ2-1, with 7 bases lining up with TRBD1. The V gene end was trimmed by 4 bases and the J gene end by 2 bases; junction bases not matched to a gene: 14. Per germline, CDR1 MNHEY and CDR2 SVGAGI. The CDR3 has 18 residues. In nucleotides, the CDR3 is TGTGCCAGCAGTTCTACCAACCGGGACAGATTTCCCTACAATGAGCAGTTCTTC. Amino acid sequence: CASSSTNRDRFPYNEQFF.

The chain joins TRBV5-5 to TRBJ2-3, with 7 bases that match TRBD1. This CDR3 is built from 15 residues. Germline V gene data show CDR1 as SGHKS and CDR2 as YYEKEE (reference sequence). The V segment lost 4 bases and the J segment 4 bases; nucleotides outside the gene matches: 9. The CDR3 is CASSGDTTGADTQYF. In DNA, the CDR3 is TGTGCCAGCAGCGGGGACACAACAGGGGCAGATACGCAGTATTTT.

The gene calls are TRBV6-5 and TRBJ2-1; 9 nucleotides agree with TRBD2. Germline V gene sequence: CDR1 MNHEY, CDR2 SVGAGI. This CDR3 is built from 19 residues. J lost 0 bases, V lost 4 bases, and 13 bases had no gene match. CDR3 nucleotides: TGTGCCAGCAGTTTCCAAGCTAATCTAGCGGGAAGCTCCTACAATGAGCAGTTCTTC. Translating gives CASSFQANLAGSSYNEQFF.

V gene TRBV19 combines with J gene TRBJ1-1; 10 nucleotides agree with TRBD1. The CDR3 has 14 amino acids. Germline values: CDR1 LNHDA, CDR2 SQIVND (reference sequence). Losses at the gene ends were 5 bases for V and 5 bases for J; bases not matched to a gene: 5. CDR3 in DNA: TGTGCCAGTAGTGTGACAGGGGGCCGTACTGAAGCTTTCTTT. It yields the protein CASSVTGGRTEAFF.

The chain has TRBV2 and TRBJ2-7, with D perhaps matching TRBD1 (8 bases). CDR1 and CDR2 from the germline V gene are SNHLY and FYNNEI. The CDR3 has 19 amino acids. Trimming stripped 4 bases from V and 4 bases from J, with 29 bases between. The CDR3 loop is CASSASSTGVGLVRYEQYF. CDR3 bases: TGTGCCAGCAGTGCATCTTCGACAGGGGTCGGACTAGTTAGGTACGAGCAGTACTTC.

The chain recombines TRBV20-1 with TRBJ2-1; 10 nucleotides match TRBD2. CDR1 DFQATT and CDR2 SNEGSKA come from the germline V gene (reference sequence). Unmatched junction bases numbered 10, after V lost 4 bases and J lost 1 base. This CDR3 contains 17 residues. The CDR3 DNA reads TGCAGTGCTACAGTAATCTTAGCGGGAGGTTCCTACAATGAGCAGTTCTTC. It codes for CSATVILAGGSYNEQFF.

The J gene is TRBJ1-2, the V gene TRBV20-1, with D unresolved. V was cut by 8 bases and J by 7 bases, with 26 bases left in between. The CDR3 consists of 15 residues. In germline, CDR1 is DFQATT, CDR2 SNEGSKA (reference sequence). The CDR3 DNA follows: TGCAGTTCTCAGCACATCCGGGCCCTAGGACGTGGCTACACCTTC. It encodes CSSQHIRALGRGYTF.

The CDR3 DNA sequence: TGTGCCATACCTTCAGAACATTCCTACGAGCAGTACTTC. Translation gives CAIPSEHSYEQYF. This chain connects TRBV5-3 to TRBJ2-7; D is unclear. TRBV5-3 is noted as an ORF with a role that remains uncertain. V dropped 9 bases and J dropped 1 base, with 14 bases sitting between them. The CDR3 has 13 residues.

There are a few counts of this clonotype. The chain carries TRBV6-1 and TRBJ2-7; tentative D call: TRBD2 (7 bases). V was shortened by 7 bases and J by 1 base, with 17 bases between the two germline ends. Germline V lookup: CDR1 MNHNS, CDR2 SASEGT. This CDR3 is built from 15 residues. CDR3 region: CASTIGGDTSYEQYF. For the CDR3, the DNA is TGTGCCAGCACCATTGGGGGGGACACTTCCTACGAGCAGTACTTC.

The chain couples TRBV18 to TRBJ2-1; D is unresolved. The V and J ends lost 7 bases and 1 base respectively, with 14 bases between them. The CDR3 has 15 residues. The V gene's germline CDR1 is KGHSH and CDR2 LQKENI. The CDR3 reads CASFHAHLSYNEQFF. As DNA, the CDR3 is TGTGCCAGCTTCCACGCCCATCTATCCTACAATGAGCAGTTCTTC.